This is a list of T cell receptor beta chains from one sample in a study of glioma-infiltrating T cells after dendritic cell vaccination. Assay: immunoSEQ multiplex PCR; the TCRdb copy retains only in-frame clones and omits some. The repertoire holds some 4,000 clones, with approximately 93% as singletons. Sequencing was performed on blood, taken before dendritic cell vaccination. These receptors originate from a human donor with glioblastoma. Both conserved end residues are part of each CDR3. A D gene is named only where the DNA matches it firmly. Part of the rows lack a size; the others show once, few, many or a class for expanded clones.

-	TRBJ1-3	-	TRBV11-2	CASSFAVSGNTIYF	TGTGCCAGCAGCTTCGCAGTCTCTGGAAACACCATATATTTT
-	TRBJ2-6	TRBD1	TRBV28	CASTEIGTGGANVLTF	TGTGCCAGCACCGAAATAGGGACAGGTGGGGCCAACGTCCTGACTTTC
-	TRBJ2-1	-	TRBV10-2	CASSYKLTSGFSYNEQFF	TGCGCCAGCAGTTACAAACTCACCTCGGGATTCTCCTACAATGAGCAGTTCTTC
-	TRBJ2-7	-	TRBV7-8	CASSPRTVPAYEQYF	TGTGCCAGCAGCCCTCGGACAGTCCCAGCCTACGAGCAGTACTTC
-	TRBJ1-2	-	TRBV19	CASSPSGVNYGYTF	TGTGCCAGTAGTCCCTCAGGGGTAAACTATGGCTACACCTTC
-	TRBJ2-3	TRBD2	TRBV5-8	CASSLEGLVNPLFNTQYF	TGTGCCAGCAGCTTGGAGGGACTAGTAAACCCCCTCTTTAATACGCAGTATTTT
-	TRBJ1-4	-	TRBV9	CASSPGGPNEKLFF	TGTGCCAGCAGTCCGGGGGGCCCAAATGAAAAACTGTTTTTT
once	TRBJ2-3	-	TRBV14	CASSQDAGARTDTQYF	TGTGCCAGCAGCCAAGATGCGGGTGCACGTACAGATACGCAGTATTTT
-	TRBJ1-1	-	TRBV5-1	CASSLATRDKNTEAFF	TGCGCCAGCAGCTTGGCTACTCGGGATAAAAACACTGAAGCTTTCTTT
-	TRBJ2-1	TRBD2	TRBV19	CASSIYASGRVFSYNEQFF	TGTGCCAGTAGTATCTACGCTAGCGGGAGGGTTTTTTCCTACAATGAGCAGTTCTTC
-	TRBJ2-7	-	TRBV10-3	CAITNPTGDYEQYF	TGTGCCATCACCAATCCGACGGGGGACTACGAGCAGTACTTC
-	TRBJ1-1	TRBD1	TRBV20-1	CSADRDAEAFF	TGCAGTGCTGACAGGGACGCTGAAGCTTTCTTT
-	TRBJ2-7	TRBD2	TRBV27	CASSSTGTEGLAGAEQYF	TGTGCCAGCAGTTCCACCGGGACAGAGGGACTAGCGGGAGCCGAGCAGTACTTC
-	TRBJ2-7	-	TRBV9	CASSPGQEGPYEQYF	TGTGCCAGCAGCCCCGGACAGGAGGGACCCTACGAGCAGTACTTC
few	TRBJ2-7	TRBD2	TRBV19	CASSITTSVVYEQYF	TGTGCCAGTAGTATCACCACTAGCGTAGTCTACGAGCAGTACTTC
-	TRBJ1-1	-	TRBV10-3	CAISESAWSEAFF	TGTGCCATCAGTGAGTCGGCTTGGAGTGAAGCTTTCTTT
-	TRBJ1-1	-	TRBV19	CASTGIGAFF	TGTGCCAGTACAGGGATTGGAGCTTTCTTT
-	TRBJ1-6	-	TRBV6-5	CASSYLPTGEGPLHF	TGTGCCAGCAGTTACTTACCAACGGGGGAAGGACCCCTCCACTTT
-	TRBJ1-1	-	TRBV15	CATSLSVSDTEAFF	TGTGCCACCAGCCTGTCGGTGAGTGACACTGAAGCTTTCTTT
-	TRBJ2-3	TRBD1	TRBV6-5	CASFPTGSTDTQYF	TGTGCCAGCTTTCCGACAGGGAGTACAGATACGCAGTATTTT
-	TRBJ2-5	-	TRBV19	CASSRRHQETQYF	TGTGCCAGTAGTAGGAGACACCAAGAGACCCAGTACTTC
-	TRBJ2-4	TRBD1	TRBV19	CASSRQGGGKNIQYF	TGTGCCAGTAGTAGACAGGGTGGAGGCAAAAACATTCAGTACTTC
-	TRBJ1-2	TRBD1	TRBV28	CASSNRDRAGYTF	TGTGCCAGCAGCAACCGGGACAGGGCGGGCTACACCTTC
-	TRBJ2-3	TRBD2	TRBV27	CASSLLTSGITDTQYF	TGTGCCAGCAGTTTATTAACTAGCGGGATAACAGATACGCAGTATTTT
-	TRBJ2-7	-	TRBV5-1	CASTPTDPSYEQYF	TGCGCCAGCACCCCGACAGACCCCTCCTACGAGCAGTACTTC
-	TRBJ2-1	TRBD1	TRBV5-1	CASSAGQAQYNEQFF	TGCGCCAGCAGCGCGGGACAGGCGCAGTACAATGAGCAGTTCTTC
-	TRBJ1-3	TRBD1	TRBV5-4	CASSSRTGGNTIYF	TGTGCCAGCAGCTCACGGACAGGAGGAAACACCATATATTTT
-	TRBJ2-7	TRBD1	TRBV30	CAWDRGPLDEQYF	TGTGCCTGGGACAGGGGTCCTTTAGACGAGCAGTACTTC
hyperexpanded	TRBJ1-5	TRBD1	TRBV19	CAAGGTGHSNQPQHF	TGTGCCGCCGGGGGGACAGGGCATAGCAATCAGCCCCAGCATTTT
-	TRBJ2-6	TRBD2	TRBV28	CASRGGDSGANVLTF	TGTGCCAGCAGGGGGGGGGACTCTGGGGCCAACGTCCTGACTTTC
-	TRBJ2-2	-	TRBV5-6	CASSLFRATNTGELFF	TGTGCCAGCAGCTTGTTCAGGGCGACGAACACCGGGGAGCTGTTTTTT
-	TRBJ1-2	-	TRBV2	CASSEAAGTLYGYTF	TGTGCCAGCAGTGAAGCGGCCGGGACTCTATATGGCTACACCTTC
-	TRBJ2-7	-	TRBV2	CARSLEGYEQYF	TGTGCCAGATCACTGGAGGGCTACGAGCAGTACTTC
-	TRBJ1-5	-	TRBV30	CAWSRDTFPAQHF	TGTGCCTGGAGCCGGGACACCTTCCCGGCCCAGCATTTT
-	TRBJ1-5	-	TRBV30	CAWSVAGDQPQHF	TGTGCCTGGAGTGTAGCAGGGGATCAGCCCCAGCATTTT
-	TRBJ2-1	-	TRBV7-2	CASSLLGDGRAEQFF	TGTGCCAGCAGCTTACTGGGAGACGGAAGGGCTGAGCAGTTCTTC
few	TRBJ2-1	-	TRBV27	CASSKGPYNEQFF	TGTGCCAGCAGTAAGGGGCCGTACAATGAGCAGTTCTTC
-	TRBJ1-1	TRBD1	TRBV18	CASSPRPGQGAITEAFF	TGTGCCAGCTCACCTCGTCCGGGACAGGGGGCGATCACTGAAGCTTTCTTT
-	TRBJ2-1	-	TRBV7-3	CASSPGTAKSYNEQFF	TGTGCCAGCAGCCCAGGGACTGCCAAATCCTACAATGAGCAGTTCTTC
-	TRBJ1-4	-	TRBV4-2	CASSDRGTVDEKLFF	TGTGCCAGCAGCGATAGAGGTACGGTGGATGAAAAACTGTTTTTT
once	TRBJ1-3	TRBD1	TRBV7-8	CASSLALAGGSGNTIYF	TGTGCCAGCAGCTTAGCCCTCGCAGGGGGCTCTGGAAACACCATATATTTT
-	TRBJ2-5	TRBD1	TRBV2	CASSQIQGAGETQYF	TGTGCCAGCAGTCAAATACAGGGGGCAGGGGAGACCCAGTACTTC
-	TRBJ1-2	-	TRBV19	CASSPRAAANYGYTF	TGTGCCAGTAGCCCGCGGGCAGCTGCTAACTATGGCTACACCTTC
-	TRBJ2-3	-	TRBV7-3	CASSLGLADTQYF	TGTGCCAGCAGCTTAGGTTTAGCAGATACGCAGTATTTT
-	TRBJ2-2	TRBD2	TRBV28	CASSFSGRPRGELFF	TGTGCCAGCAGTTTTAGCGGGAGGCCCCGCGGGGAGCTGTTTTTT
-	TRBJ2-5	TRBD2	TRBV11-3	CASSLDAAAGISGAQYF	TGTGCCAGCAGCTTAGACGCCGCAGCAGGGATCAGCGGGGCCCAGTACTTC
-	TRBJ1-1	TRBD1	TRBV27	CASSIGQGNEAFF	TGTGCCAGCAGTATCGGACAGGGGAATGAAGCTTTCTTT
-	TRBJ1-3	-	TRBV6-1	CASSFAPGETTIYF	TGTGCCAGCAGTTTCGCCCCAGGGGAGACCACCATATATTTT
-	TRBJ2-1	-	TRBV19	CASSRAEAEQFF	TGTGCCAGTAGTAGAGCGGAGGCTGAGCAGTTCTTC
-	TRBJ2-2	-	TRBV7-2	CASSPVTAFANTGELFF	TGTGCCAGCAGCCCGGTAACAGCCTTCGCGAACACCGGGGAGCTGTTTTTT
-	TRBJ2-3	TRBD2	TRBV18	CASSPRLFAGLAGNTQYF	TGTGCCAGCTCACCACGCCTTTTCGCGGGACTAGCGGGAAATACGCAGTATTTT
-	TRBJ2-1	TRBD2	TRBV29-1	CSTWTGGNEQFF	TGCAGCACCTGGACGGGGGGCAATGAGCAGTTCTTC
-	TRBJ2-7	TRBD1	TRBV29-1	CSVSTTGGGEQYF	TGCAGCGTTTCCACGACAGGGGGAGGCGAGCAGTACTTC